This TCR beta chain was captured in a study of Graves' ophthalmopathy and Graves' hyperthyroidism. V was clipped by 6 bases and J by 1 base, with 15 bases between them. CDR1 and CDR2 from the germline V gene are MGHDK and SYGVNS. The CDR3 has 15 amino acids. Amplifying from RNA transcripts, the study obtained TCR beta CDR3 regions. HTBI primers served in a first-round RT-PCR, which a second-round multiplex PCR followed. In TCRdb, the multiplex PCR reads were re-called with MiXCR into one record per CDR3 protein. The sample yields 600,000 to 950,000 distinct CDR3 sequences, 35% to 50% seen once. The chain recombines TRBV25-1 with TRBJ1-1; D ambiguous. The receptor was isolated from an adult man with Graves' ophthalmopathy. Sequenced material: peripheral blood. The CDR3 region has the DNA TGTGCCAGCAGCAAACACGGCGGGAAGAACACTGAAGCTTTCTTT. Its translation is CASSKHGGKNTEAFF.